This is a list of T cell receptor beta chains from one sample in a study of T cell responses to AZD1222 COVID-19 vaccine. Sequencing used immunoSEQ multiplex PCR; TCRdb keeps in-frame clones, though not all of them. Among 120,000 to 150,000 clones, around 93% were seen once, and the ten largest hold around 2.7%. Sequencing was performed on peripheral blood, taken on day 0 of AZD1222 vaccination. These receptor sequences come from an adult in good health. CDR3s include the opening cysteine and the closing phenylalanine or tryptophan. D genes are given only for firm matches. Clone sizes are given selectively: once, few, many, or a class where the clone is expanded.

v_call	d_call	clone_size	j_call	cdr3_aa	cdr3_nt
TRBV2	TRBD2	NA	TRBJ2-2	CASSNNEGGALFF	TGTGCCAGCAGTAACAATGAGGGAGGGGCACTGTTTTTT
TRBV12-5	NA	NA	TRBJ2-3	CASGLIRGADTQYF	TGTGCTAGTGGTTTGATCCGGGGAGCAGATACGCAGTATTTT
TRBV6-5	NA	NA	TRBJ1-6	CASSRQFYNSPLHF	TGTGCCAGCAGTAGACAGTTCTATAATTCACCCCTCCACTTT
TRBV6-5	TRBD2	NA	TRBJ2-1	CASSFIAGGYNEQFF	TGTGCCAGCAGTTTCATAGCGGGGGGTTACAATGAGCAGTTCTTC
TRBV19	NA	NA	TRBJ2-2	CASSNPRVHTGELFF	TGTGCCAGTAGTAACCCTCGGGTCCATACCGGGGAGCTGTTTTTT
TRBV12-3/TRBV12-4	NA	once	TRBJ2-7	CASSSLGEYEQYF	TGTGCCAGCAGTTCCCTCGGGGAATACGAGCAGTACTTC
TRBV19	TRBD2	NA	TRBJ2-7	CASSIGLAGSYEQYF	TGTGCCAGTAGTATAGGACTAGCGGGGTCCTACGAGCAGTACTTC
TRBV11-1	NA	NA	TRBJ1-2	CASSLGTGYGYTF	TGTGCCAGCAGCTTAGGTACAGGCTATGGCTACACCTTC
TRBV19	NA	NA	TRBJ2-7	CASSIGAAEQYF	TGTGCCAGTAGTATAGGTGCGGCAGAGCAGTACTTC
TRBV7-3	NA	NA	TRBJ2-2	CASSLSGVRGGELFF	TGTGCCAGCAGCCTCTCCGGAGTTCGGGGCGGGGAGCTGTTTTTT
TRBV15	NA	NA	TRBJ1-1	CATSMRGYIGEAFF	TGTGCCACCAGCATGAGAGGGTATATTGGTGAAGCTTTCTTT
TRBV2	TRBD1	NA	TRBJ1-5	CASSGTGGGNQPQHF	TGTGCCAGCAGTGGGACAGGGGGAGGCAATCAGCCCCAGCATTTT
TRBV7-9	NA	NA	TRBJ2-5	CASVGGPQETQYF	TGTGCCAGCGTAGGGGGGCCCCAAGAGACCCAGTACTTC
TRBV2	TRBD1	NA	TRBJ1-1	CASSDPARGTEAFF	TGTGCCAGCAGTGACCCGGCCAGGGGGACTGAAGCTTTCTTT
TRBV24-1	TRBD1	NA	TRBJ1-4	CATSDPGQYNEKLFF	TGTGCCACCAGTGACCCGGGACAGTATAATGAAAAACTGTTTTTT
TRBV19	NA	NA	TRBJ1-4	CASSWQPNEKLFF	TGTGCCAGTAGTTGGCAGCCCAATGAAAAACTGTTTTTT
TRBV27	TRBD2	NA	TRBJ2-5	CASSRTGGGVETQYF	TGTGCCAGCAGTCGTACGGGAGGCGGGGTGGAGACCCAGTACTTC
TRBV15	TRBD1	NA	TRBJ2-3	CATSREGQKTDTQYF	TGTGCCACCAGCAGAGAGGGACAGAAAACAGATACGCAGTATTTT
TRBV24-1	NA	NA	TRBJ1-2	CATSDPVKNYGYTF	TGTGCCACCAGTGACCCAGTAAAGAACTATGGCTACACCTTC
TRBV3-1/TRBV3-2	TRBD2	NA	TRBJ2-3	CASSQDQLATDTQYF	TGTGCCAGCAGCCAAGATCAACTAGCGACAGATACGCAGTATTTT
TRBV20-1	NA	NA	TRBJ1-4	CSASLPGVGEKLFF	TGCAGTGCTAGTTTGCCGGGGGTGGGTGAAAAACTGTTTTTT
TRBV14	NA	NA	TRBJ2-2	CASSRQPNTGELFF	TGTGCCAGTTCACGACAGCCGAACACCGGGGAGCTGTTTTTT
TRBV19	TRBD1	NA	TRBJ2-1	CASSPKGQLVNEQFF	TGTGCCAGTAGCCCCAAGGGACAGTTAGTGAATGAGCAGTTCTTC
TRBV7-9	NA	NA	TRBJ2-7	CASSTTYEQYF	TGTGCCAGCAGCACTACCTACGAGCAGTACTTC
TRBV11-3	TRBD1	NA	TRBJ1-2	CASSKDRLGGYTF	TGTGCCAGCAGCAAGGACAGGTTGGGGGGCTACACCTTC
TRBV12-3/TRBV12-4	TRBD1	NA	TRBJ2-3	CASSLTGDKIF	TGTGCCAGCAGCCTCACAGGGGACAAGATATTT
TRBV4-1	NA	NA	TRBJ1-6	CASSHNNSPLHF	TGCGCCAGCAGCCACAATAATTCACCCCTCCACTTT
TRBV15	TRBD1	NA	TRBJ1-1	CATSRGGQSAEAFF	TGTGCCACCAGCAGAGGGGGACAGAGCGCTGAAGCTTTCTTT
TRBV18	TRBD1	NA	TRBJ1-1	CASSQGTNTEAFF	TGTGCCAGTTCACAGGGGACGAACACTGAAGCTTTCTTT
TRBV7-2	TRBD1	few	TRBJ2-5	CASSLGTGGQTQYF	TGTGCCAGCAGCTTAGGGACAGGGGGCCAGACCCAGTACTTC
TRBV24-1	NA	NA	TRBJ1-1	CATAGPNTEAFF	TGTGCCACCGCAGGGCCGAACACTGAAGCTTTCTTT
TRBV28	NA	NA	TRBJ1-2	CASSSIDRNYGYTF	TGTGCCAGCAGCTCAATCGACCGAAACTATGGCTACACCTTC
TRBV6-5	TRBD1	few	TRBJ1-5	CASSRPGQNQPQHF	TGTGCCAGCAGCCGGCCGGGACAGAATCAGCCCCAGCATTTT
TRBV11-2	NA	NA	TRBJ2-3	CASSFPTSTDTQYF	TGTGCCAGCAGCTTCCCAACCTCCACAGATACGCAGTATTTT
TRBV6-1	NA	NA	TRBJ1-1	CASSGAPRGMNTEAFF	TGTGCCAGCAGTGGGGCCCCCCGAGGGATGAACACTGAAGCTTTCTTT
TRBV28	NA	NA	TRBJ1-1	CASMWPSSNTEAFF	TGTGCCAGCATGTGGCCCTCCTCGAACACTGAAGCTTTCTTT
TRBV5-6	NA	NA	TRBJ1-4	CASSLFFATNEKLFF	TGTGCCAGCAGCTTGTTCTTTGCAACTAATGAAAAACTGTTTTTT
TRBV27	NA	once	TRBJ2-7	CASSPRDGQTNEQYF	TGTGCCAGCAGTCCACGGGACGGGCAAACGAACGAGCAGTACTTC
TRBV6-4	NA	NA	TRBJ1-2	CASSETLAGGYTF	TGTGCCAGCAGTGAAACCCTGGCGGGTGGCTACACCTTC
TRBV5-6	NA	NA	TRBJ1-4	CASSRNGGFSNEKLFF	TGTGCCAGCAGCCGAAATGGCGGTTTTTCTAATGAAAAACTGTTTTTT
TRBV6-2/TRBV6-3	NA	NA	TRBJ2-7	CASSYGTSSYEQYF	TGTGCCAGCAGTTATGGGACGAGCTCCTACGAGCAGTACTTC
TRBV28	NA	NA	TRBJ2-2	CASSSRGVRSRELFF	TGTGCCAGCAGTTCCCGGGGAGTTCGTAGCAGGGAGCTGTTTTTT